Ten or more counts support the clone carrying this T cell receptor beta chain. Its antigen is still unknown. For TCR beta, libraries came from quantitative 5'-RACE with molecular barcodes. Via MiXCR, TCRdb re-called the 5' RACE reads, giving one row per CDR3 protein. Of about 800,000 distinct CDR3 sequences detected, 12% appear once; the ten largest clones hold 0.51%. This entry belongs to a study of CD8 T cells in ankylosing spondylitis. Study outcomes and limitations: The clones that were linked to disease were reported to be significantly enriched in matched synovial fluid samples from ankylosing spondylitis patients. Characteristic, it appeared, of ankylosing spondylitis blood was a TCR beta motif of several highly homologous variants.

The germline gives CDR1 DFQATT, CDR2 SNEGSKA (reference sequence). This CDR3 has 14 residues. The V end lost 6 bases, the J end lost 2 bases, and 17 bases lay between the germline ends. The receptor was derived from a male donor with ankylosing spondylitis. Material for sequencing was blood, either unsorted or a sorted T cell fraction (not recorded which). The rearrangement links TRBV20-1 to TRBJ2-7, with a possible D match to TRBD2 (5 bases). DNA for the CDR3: TGCAGTGCCATCTCAGGACTGAGGCCCTACGAGCAGTACTTC. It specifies CSAISGLRPYEQYF.